This T cell receptor beta chain stems from a study of PD-L1 blockade in urothelial cancer. On the study more broadly: Patients commenced atezolizumab in 2014, and it was given at 1,200 mg intravenously every 3 weeks. Specimens of blood held a median count of about 150,000 T cells. Points from the study as a whole: Enhanced expansion of tumor-associated blood clones at 3 weeks characterized durable-benefit patients.

As concerns this clone: The antigen remains unidentified.

V lost 0 bases to trimming and J lost 1 base; unmatched junction nucleotides: 11. CDR3 size: 18 residues. Germline V lookup: CDR1 SGHRS, CDR2 YFSETQ. Patients' cancers were locally advanced or metastatic urothelial carcinomas. Data came from immunoSEQ multiplex PCR; TCRdb stores just in-frame clones and leaves some out. The sample carries fewer than 55,000 clones, more than 75% recorded once. This receptor was taken from a man aged 65 to 85 with urothelial cancer. V and J are TRBV5-1 and TRBJ2-5; 8 bases are a match to TRBD2. The input for sequencing was PBMCs, taken around atezolizumab (anti-PD-L1) treatment. CDR3 residues: CASSLASGRGGVQETQYF. CDR3 DNA sequence: TGCGCCAGCAGCTTGGCATCGGGTCGGGGGGGCGTCCAAGAGACCCAGTACTTC. The full variable domain, in which reference TRBV5-1 and TRBJ2-5 provide the parts outside the CDR3, is KAGVTQTPRYLIKTRGQQVTLSCSPISGHRSVSWYQQTPGQGLQFLFEYFSETQRNKGNFPGRFSGRQFSNSRSEMNVSTLELGDSALYLCASSLASGRGGVQETQYFGPGTRLLVL.